The 27 T cell receptor beta chains below all came from one sample that was sequenced in a study of blood T cell repertoires in COVID-19. The repertoire was sequenced with immunoSEQ multiplex PCR; TCRdb's copy has only in-frame clones and lacks some. The sample lists some 83,000 clones, about 83% occurring once. Sequences were obtained from peripheral blood. These receptors were taken from a man aged 45-65 years with active COVID-19.

The chain is built from TRBV7-9 and TRBJ2-5; the match to TRBD1 covers 8 bases. CDR3 length: 15 amino acids. With V trimmed by 4 bases and J by 4 bases, 8 bases remained unmatched. Germline assignment: CDR1 SEHNR and CDR2 FQNEAQ (reference sequence). The CDR3 sequence: CASSSPDRVGETQYF. The CDR3 DNA reads TGTGCCAGCAGCTCCCCGGACAGGGTAGGAGAGACCCAGTACTTC.

The chain recombines TRBV19 with TRBJ1-5; D uncertain. Germline lookup yields CDR1 LNHDA and CDR2 SQIVND (reference sequence). Trimming left V 3 bases short and J 7 bases short, with 16 bases between. This CDR3 region has 15 residues. Here the CDR3 DNA reads TGTGCCAGTAGTATCCTGTTAGGGTCGGGGCAGCCCCAGCATTTT. Its translation is CASSILLGSGQPQHF.

This chain links TRBV6-6 with TRBJ2-2; possibly TRBD1 for D (7 bases). Germline V lookup: CDR1 MNHNY, CDR2 SVGAGI (reference sequence). The CDR3 runs 16 residues. V was clipped by 0 bases and J by 2 bases, with 10 bases between them. The CDR3 spells CASSYSTGTNTGELFF. DNA for the CDR3: TGTGCCAGCAGTTACTCGACAGGGACTAACACCGGGGAGCTGTTTTTT.

The rearrangement uses TRBV23-1 and TRBJ2-5; TRBD1 matches at 8 bases. TRBV23-1 qualifies as an ORF whose function is uncertain. The V and J ends lost 6 bases and 5 bases, in that order; junction bases with no gene match: 11. This CDR3 is built from 15 residues. In DNA, the CDR3 is TGCGCCAGCAGCCGAGGCGGCAGGGGGCTGGAGACCCAGTACTTC. Translating it yields CASSRGGRGLETQYF.

There are a few counts of this clone. The V gene is TRBV18, the J gene TRBJ2-7; the D gene is possibly TRBD1 (5 bases). Trimming cost V 3 bases and J 3 bases, with 12 bases left between them. CDR1 and CDR2 (germline): KGHSH, LQKENI. This CDR3 has 14 amino acids. CDR3 nucleotide sequence: TGTGCCAGCTCACCTCCTGACAGCCACTACGAGCAGTACTTC. Its protein is CASSPPDSHYEQYF.

This sequence joins TRBV28 and TRBJ1-2; TRBD1 is a possible D gene (5 bases). The germline CDR1 and CDR2 sequences are MDHEN and SYDVKM. The CDR3 runs 15 residues. V lost 6 bases to trimming and J lost 1 base, with 15 bases between them. CDR3 in DNA: TGTGCCAGCAGGGAAGGGGCAGCCGATAACTATGGCTACACCTTC. Amino acids: CASREGAADNYGYTF.

The CDR3 region has the DNA TGCGCCAGCAGCCAAGATGAGGGGGAGTCCACTGAAGCTTTCTTT. Translation: CASSQDEGESTEAFF. The chain joins TRBV4-3 to TRBJ1-1, with a possible D match to TRBD1 (6 bases). Trimming cost V 0 bases and J 4 bases, with 12 bases left between them. CDR1 and CDR2 (germline): LGHNA, YSLEER. The CDR3 sequence is 15 residues long.

This clone was detected a few times. This rearrangement joins TRBV7-9 to TRBJ1-5; 8 positions agree with TRBD1. The CDR3 is 14 residues long. Trimming at V came to 7 bases and at J to 6 bases, leaving 8 bases not matched to a gene. Germline V gives CDR1 SEHNR, CDR2 FQNEAQ (reference sequence). The CDR3 nucleotides read TGTGCCAGCACCAAGGGGACAGGTCGTCAGCCCCAGCATTTT. Amino acids: CASTKGTGRQPQHF.

The rearrangement uses TRBV5-1 and TRBJ2-2, with 12 bases aligning to TRBD1. The CDR3 runs to 18 residues. V trimming: 4 bases; J trimming: 0 bases; junction bases outside the gene matches: 7. Germline CDR1 reads SGHRS; CDR2 reads YFSETQ. The CDR3 nucleotides are TGCGCCAGCAGCGAAGGGACAGGGGGCCTAGCGAACACCGGGGAGCTGTTTTTT. This sequence encodes CASSEGTGGLANTGELFF.

This chain uses TRBV9 with TRBJ2-3; maybe TRBD2 (6 bases). Germline V lookup: CDR1 SGDLS, CDR2 YYNGEE. Trimming cost V 0 bases and J 4 bases, with 9 bases left between them. There are 14 residues in the CDR3. Here the CDR3 reads CASSVARGSDTQYF. CDR3 nucleotide sequence: TGTGCCAGCAGCGTAGCCCGGGGGTCAGATACGCAGTATTTT.

This clone was counted only a few times. The rearrangement uses TRBV4-1 and TRBJ2-7, with 9 bases identical to TRBD1. This CDR3 region has 15 residues. CDR1 and CDR2 (germline): MGHRA, YSYEKL. V gave up 6 bases and J gave up 3 bases; unmatched junction bases: 9. CDR3 nucleotides: TGCGCCAGCAGGCCTCCCGGGACAGGGCGCTACGAGCAGTACTTC. Translation gives CASRPPGTGRYEQYF.

The CDR3 region has the DNA TGCGCCAGCAGCTACTCAGGGCGCAATGAGCAGTTCTTC. Translation: CASSYSGRNEQFF. The chain joins TRBV5-1 to TRBJ2-1; D perhaps matches TRBD1 (5 bases). Germline CDR1 is SGHRS and CDR2 is YFSETQ. The CDR3 contains 13 residues. V gave up 3 bases and J gave up 6 bases, with 10 bases separating them.

This chain joins TRBV5-1 and TRBJ2-7; TRBD1 matches 7 bases. The CDR3 covers 14 residues. Per germline, CDR1 SGHRS and CDR2 YFSETQ. J lost 3 bases, V lost 4 bases, and 7 bases had no gene match. The CDR3 protein is CASSVGQALYEQYF. In DNA, the CDR3 is TGCGCCAGCAGCGTAGGACAGGCACTCTACGAGCAGTACTTC. Based on the CDR3 plus reference TRBV5-1 and TRBJ2-7, the full variable domain is KAGVTQTPRYLIKTRGQQVTLSCSPISGHRSVSWYQQTPGQGLQFLFEYFSETQRNKGNFPGRFSGRQFSNSRSEMNVSTLELGDSALYLCASSVGQALYEQYFGPGTRLTVT.

The chain uses TRBV29-1 and TRBJ1-2; 9 bases line up with TRBD1. In germline, CDR1 is SQVTM, CDR2 ANQGSEA. The CDR3 consists of 15 residues. Trimming removed 4 bases from V and 7 bases from J; junction bases left unmatched: 13. CDR3 bases: TGCAGCGTTGGGAAGCCGGGACAGGGCCAGGGTGGCTACACCTTC. It codes for CSVGKPGQGQGGYTF.

The CDR3 DNA sequence: TGTGCCACCAGTGAGGCGAACACTGAAGCTTTCTTT. This translates into CATSEANTEAFF. The rearrangement uses TRBV24-1 and TRBJ1-1; D gene unclear. This CDR3 region has 12 residues. Trimming shortened V by 4 bases and J by 1 base, and 3 bases separated the two germline ends. Germline V gene sequence: CDR1 KGHDR, CDR2 SFDVKD.

The V and J genes are TRBV7-2 and TRBJ1-1; the match to TRBD1 covers 7 bases. The CDR3 is 15 amino acids. Germline-derived CDR1 and CDR2 are SGHTA and FQGNSA. With V trimmed by 2 bases and J by 5 bases, 8 bases remained unmatched. The CDR3 protein is CASSLRAGGITEAFF. The CDR3, as DNA: TGTGCCAGCAGCTTACGAGCAGGGGGAATTACTGAAGCTTTCTTT.

The chain uses TRBV7-9 and TRBJ2-3; weak D call: TRBD2 (5 bases). Deletions cut 6 bases from V and 0 bases from J, with 7 bases between. Germline CDR1 reads SEHNR; CDR2 reads FQNEAQ (reference sequence). CDR3 length equals 13 residues. The CDR3 DNA reads as TGTGCCAGCAGGCTAGCTAGCACAGATACGCAGTATTTT. This gives the protein CASRLASTDTQYF.

This clone was seen a few times. V and J are TRBV3-1 (or the pseudogene TRBV3-2) and TRBJ2-7; TRBD1 aligns across 10 bases. This CDR3 comprises 16 residues. Germline CDR1 is LGHDT and CDR2 is YNNKEL (reference sequence). V shed 7 bases, J shed 7 bases, and the junction held 16 bases outside the gene matches. CDR3 sequence: CASKGTGAFTRSEQYF. The CDR3 DNA reads as TGTGCCAGCAAGGGGACAGGGGCGTTCACCAGGAGTGAGCAGTACTTC.

The CDR3 DNA reads TGTGCCAGTAGTATTCGGACAGATCACCTCTACGAGCAGTACTTC. Amino acids: CASSIRTDHLYEQYF. V gene TRBV19 combines with J gene TRBJ2-7, with D perhaps TRBD1 (6 bases). The CDR3 covers 15 residues. The germline V and J ends were trimmed by 3 bases and 3 bases, with 15 bases remaining between them. Germline loops: CDR1 LNHDA, CDR2 SQIVND (reference sequence). Together with reference TRBV19 and TRBJ2-7, the CDR3 gives the full variable domain: DGGITQSPKYLFRKEGQNVTLSCEQNLNHDAMYWYRQDPGQGLRLIYYSQIVNDFQKGDIAEGYSVSREKKESFPLTVTSAQKNPTAFYLCASSIRTDHLYEQYFGPGTRLTVT.

This chain joins TRBV4-3 and TRBJ1-1, with 7 nucleotides matching TRBD1. Germline CDR1 LGHNA, CDR2 YSLEER. V gave up 1 base and J gave up 0 bases; unmatched junction bases: 8. The CDR3 extends over 17 amino acids. The CDR3 DNA reads TGCGCCAGCAGCCAAGGACAGGGCTTAGACTTGAACACTGAAGCTTTCTTT. Its translation is CASSQGQGLDLNTEAFF.

This clone is a singleton in its sample. The chain recombines TRBV7-9 with TRBJ2-1, with 7 bases matching TRBD1. The CDR3 loop spans 15 amino acids. The J segment lost 10 bases and the V segment lost 3 bases, leaving 12 bases of the junction unmatched. Germline V gives CDR1 SEHNR, CDR2 FQNEAQ (reference sequence). CDR3 sequence: CASSLRTGLRGEQFF. Written as DNA, the CDR3 is TGTGCCAGCAGCTTGAGGACAGGCCTTAGAGGGGAGCAGTTCTTC.

J is TRBJ1-1 and V is TRBV18; D possibly corresponds to TRBD1 (6 bases). This CDR3 has 18 residues. CDR1 and CDR2 from the germline V gene are KGHSH and LQKENI. V was trimmed by 2 bases and J by 3 bases, leaving 22 bases between them. CDR3 region: CASSPRMGGPLLDTEAFF. CDR3 DNA: TGTGCCAGCTCACCAAGGATGGGGGGGCCGTTGTTGGACACTGAAGCTTTCTTT.

The rearrangement uses TRBV30 and TRBJ2-7, with TRBD2 matching 9 bases. The ends lost 1 base at V and 6 bases at J; junction bases unmatched: 7. Germline V gene data show CDR1 as GTSNPN and CDR2 as SVGIG (reference sequence). This CDR3 region has 14 residues. CDR3 in DNA: TGTGCCTGGAGTGCCAAGGGACTAGCCTTCGAGCAGTACTTC. Protein: CAWSAKGLAFEQYF. The full variable domain, its missing parts supplied by reference TRBV30 and TRBJ2-7, is SQTIHQWPATLVQPVGSPLSLECTVEGTSNPNLYWYRQAAGRGLQLLFYSVGIGQISSEVPQNLSASRPQDRQFILSSKKLLLSDSGFYLCAWSAKGLAFEQYFGPGTRLTVT.

The V call is TRBV19, the J call TRBJ1-5; perhaps TRBD1 as D (6 bases). The V gene's germline CDR1 is LNHDA and CDR2 SQIVND (reference sequence). CDR3 size: 14 residues. Trimming pared 6 bases from V and 2 bases from J, leaving 11 bases between. The CDR3 DNA is TGTGCCAGTAGCGGACAGATTGGCAATCAGCCCCAGCATTTT. Its translation is CASSGQIGNQPQHF.

V and J are TRBV2 and TRBJ2-1; a weak D match, TRBD2 (6 bases). The CDR3 sequence is 16 residues long. Germline V CDR1 and CDR2: SNHLY, FYNNEI. The germline V and J ends were trimmed by 6 bases and 1 base, with 16 bases remaining between them. The CDR3 bases are TGTGCCAGCAGCCAGACCGGGGGAAATTCCTACAATGAGCAGTTCTTC. Protein: CASSQTGGNSYNEQFF.

This clone was picked up one time. CDR3: CASSLETESSDGYTF. For the CDR3, the DNA is TGCGCCAGCAGCTTGGAGACAGAGAGTTCGGATGGCTACACCTTC. The chain joins TRBV5-1 to TRBJ1-2; possibly TRBD1 for D (5 bases). Trimming removed 0 bases at V and 6 bases at J, with 15 bases between. Germline V gives CDR1 SGHRS, CDR2 YFSETQ. The CDR3 contains 15 residues.

The chain links TRBV7-3 to TRBJ2-3; D may be TRBD2 (6 bases). CDR3 length: 20 residues. V lost 3 bases to trimming and J lost 2 bases, with 27 bases between them. Germline CDR1 and CDR2: SGHTA and FQGTGA. CDR3 DNA sequence: TGTGCCAGCAGCTTCGCCGAACAGCAAGGACTAACGGGGCTCACAGATACGCAGTATTTT. As protein: CASSFAEQQGLTGLTDTQYF.